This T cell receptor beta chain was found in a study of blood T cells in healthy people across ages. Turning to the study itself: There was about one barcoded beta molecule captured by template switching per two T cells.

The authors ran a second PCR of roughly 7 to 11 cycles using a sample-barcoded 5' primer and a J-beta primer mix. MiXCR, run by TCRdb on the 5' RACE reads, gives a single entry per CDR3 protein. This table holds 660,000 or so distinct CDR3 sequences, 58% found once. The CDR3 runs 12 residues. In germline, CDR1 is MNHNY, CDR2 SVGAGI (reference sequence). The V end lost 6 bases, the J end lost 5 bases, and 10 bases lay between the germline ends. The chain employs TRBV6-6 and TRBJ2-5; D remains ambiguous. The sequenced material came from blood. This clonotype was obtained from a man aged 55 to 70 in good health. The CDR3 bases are TGTGCCAGCAGCTTACCTGACGAGACCCAGTACTTC. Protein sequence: CASSLPDETQYF.